The following is a TCR beta chain sequence with its context. This sample was taken from a study of cytomegalovirus exposure and HLA in healthy donors. PCR employed 60 Vbeta and 13 Jbeta primers. As originally analysed: Roughly 9.9 million shared chains were among the about 80 million unique TCR beta chains that a later analysis counted. TCRdb's table, derived via immunoSEQ multiplex PCR, lists solely in-frame clones and lacks some. D and trimming come from the DNA, and the V and J calls and clone size come from that table. Of 150,000 to 200,000 clones listed, 70% to 90% are singletons. CDR1 and CDR2 from the germline V gene are SGHNT and YYREEE (reference sequence). V lost 0 bases, J lost 6 bases, and 10 bases lay in between. This CDR3 is built from 15 residues.

The TCR originated in a man aged 18-30 years in good health and CMV-seropositive. Source material: PBMCs. V is TRBV5-4 and J is TRBJ1-6; D is unclear. The CDR3 sequence: CASSLDSGSNSPLHF. The CDR3 nucleotides read TGTGCCAGCAGCTTGGATTCGGGGAGTAATTCACCCCTCCACTTT. Using reference TRBV5-4 and TRBJ1-6 for the parts outside the CDR3, the full variable domain is ETGVTQSPTHLIKTRGQQVTLRCSSQSGHNTVSWYQQALGQGPQFIFQYYREEENGRGNFPPRFSGLQFPNYSSELNVNALELDDSALYLCASSLDSGSNSPLHFGNGTRLTVT.